The T cell receptor beta chain described here comes from a study of blood T cell repertoires in COVID-19. Background on the study: Samples taken during acute and convalescent COVID-19 were collected in the United States, Italy and Spain. The analysed material was cDNA or gDNA that came from T cells, B-cell-depleted T cells, or PBMCs.

Under the authors' procedure: Estimates of nucleated cell counts were drawn from the amplification of reference gene primers. This table comes from immunoSEQ multiplex PCR, and its TCRdb copy is limited to in-frame clones, with some not included. That table supplies the V and J calls and clone size; D and trimming were determined from the DNA. This table holds about 190,000 clones, roughly 87% found once. CDR3 size: 15 residues. V lost 5 bases and J 6 bases, leaving 16 bases between the germline ends. Germline CDR1 reads MNHEY; CDR2 reads SVGAGI. This chain uses TRBV6-5 with TRBJ2-2; a weak D match, TRBD1 (5 bases). The sample consisted of peripheral blood. The origin of this receptor is a woman between 40 and 50 years old with acute or convalescent COVID-19. CDR3 nucleotide sequence: TGTGCCAGCAGTCCCACGTGGGGCCTGGCCGGGGAGCTGTTTTTT. It yields the protein CASSPTWGLAGELFF.